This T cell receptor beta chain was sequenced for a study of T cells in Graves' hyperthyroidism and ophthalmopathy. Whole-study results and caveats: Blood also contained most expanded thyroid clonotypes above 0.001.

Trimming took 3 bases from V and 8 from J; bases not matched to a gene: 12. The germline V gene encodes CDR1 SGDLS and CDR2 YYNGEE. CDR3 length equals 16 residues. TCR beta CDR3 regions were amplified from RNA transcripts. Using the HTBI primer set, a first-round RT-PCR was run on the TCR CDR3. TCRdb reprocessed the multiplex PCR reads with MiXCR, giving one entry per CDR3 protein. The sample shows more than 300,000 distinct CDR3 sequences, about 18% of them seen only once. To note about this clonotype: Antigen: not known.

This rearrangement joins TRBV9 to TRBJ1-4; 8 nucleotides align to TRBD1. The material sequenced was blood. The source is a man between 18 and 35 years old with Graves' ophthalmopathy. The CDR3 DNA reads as TGTGCCAGCAGCGGGGAGGTAGGACAGGGCGACGAAAAACTGTTTTTT. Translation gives CASSGEVGQGDEKLFF.